This T cell receptor beta chain comes out of a study of blood T cell repertoires in COVID-19. The assay was immunoSEQ multiplex PCR, and TCRdb's table has in-frame clones only and misses some. The sample contains 120,000 to 150,000 clones, roughly 80% of which appear only once. The germline CDR1 and CDR2 sequences are SGHNT and YENEEA. V lost 5 bases, J lost 0 bases, and 7 bases lay in between. The CDR3 is 13 amino acids. This chain uses TRBV11-3 with TRBJ1-1; no reliable D call. Specimen: PBMCs or T cells enriched from blood (not recorded which). The sequence came from a man in his forties with acute COVID-19. CDR3 sequence: CASSENMNTEAFF. In DNA form, the CDR3 reads TGTGCCAGCAGCGAAAACATGAACACTGAAGCTTTCTTT.